This T cell receptor beta chain was captured in a study of tumor-infiltrating lymphocytes in primary liver carcinoma. The researchers produced TCR beta cDNA from roughly 550 ng total RNA with a constant-region primer. Researchers made the TCR beta libraries by running three nested multiplex PCR rounds with slightly modified ARM-PCR. Use of TRBV1-TRBV30 forward primers with a C-beta reverse primer characterized the first two PCR rounds, which lasted about 10 cycles each. TCRdb independently ran MiXCR on the multiplex PCR reads; one entry per CDR3 protein. The top ten hold about 29% of the sample, which has roughly 49,000 distinct CDR3 sequences, 55% to 75% seen once. General study points: The study found only about 7-25% of top clones in all five tumor regions. Tumor region pairs outstripped tumor-adjacent and tumor-blood pairs in overlap.

With regard to this clonotype: Its specificity is not known. Germline is not matched at one junction end, which may reflect a read error.

From unsorted bulk tissue weighing roughly 17-32 mg, DNA and RNA were co-extracted. Resecting the tumor surgically was how the patients' primary liver carcinoma was treated. Germline lookup yields CDR1 ENHRY and CDR2 SYGVKD. The CDR3 runs 13 residues. The clonotype was recovered from a man aged 40-55 years with primary liver carcinoma and hepatitis B virus infection. The chain has TRBV10-3 and TRBJ2-7, with D unclear. Sequencing was done on a sample of liver tumor tissue from sampling region 5. Specified subset: tumor region T5, tumor centre. This CDR3 reads CATEARKGNEHYF. CDR3 sequence (DNA): TGTGCCACAGAGGCCAGGAAAGGGAACGAGCATTACTTC.